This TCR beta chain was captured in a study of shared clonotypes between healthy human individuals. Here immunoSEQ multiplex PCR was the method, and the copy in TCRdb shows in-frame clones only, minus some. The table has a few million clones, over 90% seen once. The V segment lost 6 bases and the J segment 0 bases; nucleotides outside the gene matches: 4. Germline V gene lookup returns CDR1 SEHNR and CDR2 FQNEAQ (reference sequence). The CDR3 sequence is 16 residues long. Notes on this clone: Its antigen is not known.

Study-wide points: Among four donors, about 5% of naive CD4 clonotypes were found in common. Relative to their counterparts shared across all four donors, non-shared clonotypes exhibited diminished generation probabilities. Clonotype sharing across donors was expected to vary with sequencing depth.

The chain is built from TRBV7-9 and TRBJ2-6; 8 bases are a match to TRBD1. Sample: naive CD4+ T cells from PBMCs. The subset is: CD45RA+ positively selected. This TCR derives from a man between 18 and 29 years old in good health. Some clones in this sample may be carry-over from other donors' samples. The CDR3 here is CASSGQGSSGANVLTF. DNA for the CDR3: TGTGCCAGCAGTGGACAGGGATCCTCTGGGGCCAACGTCCTGACTTTC. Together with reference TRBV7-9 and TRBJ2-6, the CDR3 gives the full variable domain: DTGVSQNPRHKITKRGQNVTFRCDPISEHNRLYWYRQTLGQGPEFLTYFQNEAQLEKSRLLSDRFSAERPKGSFSTLEIQRTEQGDSAMYLCASSGQGSSGANVLTFGAGSRLTVL.